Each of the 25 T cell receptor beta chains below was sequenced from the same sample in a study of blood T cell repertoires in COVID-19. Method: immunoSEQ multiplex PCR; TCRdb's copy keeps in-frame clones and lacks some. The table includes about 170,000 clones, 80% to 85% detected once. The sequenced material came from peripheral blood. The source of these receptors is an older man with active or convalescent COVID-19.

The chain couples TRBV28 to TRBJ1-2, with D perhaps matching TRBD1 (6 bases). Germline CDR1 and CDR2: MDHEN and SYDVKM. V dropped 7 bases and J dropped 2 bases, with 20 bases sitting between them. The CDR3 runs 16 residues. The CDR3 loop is CASTFTGGRSNYGYTF. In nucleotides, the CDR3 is TGTGCCAGCACTTTCACGGGGGGCAGGAGCAACTATGGCTACACCTTC.

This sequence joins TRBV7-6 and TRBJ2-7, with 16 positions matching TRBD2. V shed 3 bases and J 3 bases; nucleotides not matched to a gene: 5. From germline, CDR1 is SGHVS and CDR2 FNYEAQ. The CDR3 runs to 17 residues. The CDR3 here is CASSLGLAGGPGYEQYF. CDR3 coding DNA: TGTGCCAGCAGCTTGGGACTAGCGGGAGGGCCTGGCTACGAGCAGTACTTC.

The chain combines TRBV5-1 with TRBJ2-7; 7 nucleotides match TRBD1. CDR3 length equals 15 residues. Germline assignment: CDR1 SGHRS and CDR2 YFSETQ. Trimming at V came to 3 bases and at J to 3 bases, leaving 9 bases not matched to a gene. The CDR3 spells CASSYGPGTDYEQYF. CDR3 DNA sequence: TGCGCCAGCAGCTACGGACCGGGGACAGACTACGAGCAGTACTTC. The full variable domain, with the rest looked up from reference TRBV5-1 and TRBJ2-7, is KAGVTQTPRYLIKTRGQQVTLSCSPISGHRSVSWYQQTPGQGLQFLFEYFSETQRNKGNFPGRFSGRQFSNSRSEMNVSTLELGDSALYLCASSYGPGTDYEQYFGPGTRLTVT.

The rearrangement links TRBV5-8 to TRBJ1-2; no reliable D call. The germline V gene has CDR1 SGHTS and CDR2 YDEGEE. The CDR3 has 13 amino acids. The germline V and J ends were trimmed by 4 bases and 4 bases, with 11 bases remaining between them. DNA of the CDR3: TGTGCCAGCAGCCCCCGGGGTACCTATGGCTACACCTTC. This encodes CASSPRGTYGYTF.

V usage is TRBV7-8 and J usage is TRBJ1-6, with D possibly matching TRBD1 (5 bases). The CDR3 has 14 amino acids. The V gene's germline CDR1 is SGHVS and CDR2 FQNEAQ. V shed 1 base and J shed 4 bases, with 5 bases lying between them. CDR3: CASSLGTYNSPLHF. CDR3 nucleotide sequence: TGTGCCAGCAGCTTAGGGACATATAATTCACCCCTCCACTTT.

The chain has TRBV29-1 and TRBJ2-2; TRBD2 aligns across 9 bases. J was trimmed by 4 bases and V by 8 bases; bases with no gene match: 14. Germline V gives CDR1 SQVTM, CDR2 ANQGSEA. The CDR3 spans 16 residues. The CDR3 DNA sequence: TGCAGCACTGGCAGTTTGGCGGGAGGGGGCACCGGGGAGCTGTTTTTT. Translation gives CSTGSLAGGGTGELFF.

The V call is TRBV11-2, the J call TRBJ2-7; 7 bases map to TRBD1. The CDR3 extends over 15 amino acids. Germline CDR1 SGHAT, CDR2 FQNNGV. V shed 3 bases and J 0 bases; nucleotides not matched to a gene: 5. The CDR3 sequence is CASSLKGASSYEQYF. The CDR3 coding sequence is TGTGCCAGCAGCTTGAAGGGGGCCAGCTCCTACGAGCAGTACTTC. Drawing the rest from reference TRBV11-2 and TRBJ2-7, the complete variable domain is EAGVAQSPRYKIIEKRQSVAFWCNPISGHATLYWYQQILGQGPKLLIQFQNNGVVDDSQLPKDRFSAERLKGVDSTLKIQPAKLEDSAVYLCASSLKGASSYEQYFGPGTRLTVT.

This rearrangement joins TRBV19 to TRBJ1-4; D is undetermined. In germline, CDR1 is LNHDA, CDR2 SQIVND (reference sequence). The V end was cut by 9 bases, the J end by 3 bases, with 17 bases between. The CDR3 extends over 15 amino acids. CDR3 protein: CASLRSDSPNEKLFF. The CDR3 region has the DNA TGTGCCAGCCTTCGCTCAGATTCTCCTAATGAAAAACTGTTTTTT. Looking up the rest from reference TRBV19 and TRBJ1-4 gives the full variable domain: DGGITQSPKYLFRKEGQNVTLSCEQNLNHDAMYWYRQDPGQGLRLIYYSQIVNDFQKGDIAEGYSVSREKKESFPLTVTSAQKNPTAFYLCASLRSDSPNEKLFFGSGTQLSVL.

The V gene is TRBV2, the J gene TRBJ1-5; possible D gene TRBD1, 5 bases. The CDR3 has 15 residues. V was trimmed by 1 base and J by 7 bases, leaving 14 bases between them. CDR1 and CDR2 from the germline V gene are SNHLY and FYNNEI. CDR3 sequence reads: CASSEGRAEGQPQHF. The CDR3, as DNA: TGTGCCAGCAGTGAAGGCAGGGCGGAGGGCCAGCCCCAGCATTTT.

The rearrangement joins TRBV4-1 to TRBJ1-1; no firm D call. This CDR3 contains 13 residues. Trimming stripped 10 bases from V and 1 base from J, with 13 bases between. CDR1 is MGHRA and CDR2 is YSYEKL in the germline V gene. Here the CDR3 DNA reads TGCGCCATCGGAAGACGGGAGAACACTGAAGCTTTCTTT. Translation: CAIGRRENTEAFF.

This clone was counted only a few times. The CDR3 DNA reads TGTGCCAGCAGGAGTTCTGGGGCCAACGTCCTGACTTTC. Its translation: CASRSSGANVLTF. This rearrangement joins TRBV7-9 to TRBJ2-6; D is uncertain. CDR3 length equals 13 residues. V lost 6 bases, J lost 1 base, and 4 bases lay in between. Germline-derived CDR1 and CDR2 are SEHNR and FQNEAQ (reference sequence).

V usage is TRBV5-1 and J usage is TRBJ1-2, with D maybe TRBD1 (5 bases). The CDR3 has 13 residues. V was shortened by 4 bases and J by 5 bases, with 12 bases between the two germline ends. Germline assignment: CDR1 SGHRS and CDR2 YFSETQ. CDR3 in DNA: TGCGCCAGCAGCCCCCCGGAGGGGTATGGCTACACCTTC. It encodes CASSPPEGYGYTF.

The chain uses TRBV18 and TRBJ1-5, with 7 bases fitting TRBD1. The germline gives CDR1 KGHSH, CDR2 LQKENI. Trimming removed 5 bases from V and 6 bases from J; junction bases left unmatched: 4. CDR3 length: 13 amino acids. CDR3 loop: CASSSDRPQPQHF. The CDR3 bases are TGTGCCAGCTCATCGGACAGGCCTCAGCCCCAGCATTTT. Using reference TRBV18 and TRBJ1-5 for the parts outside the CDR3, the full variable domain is NAGVMQNPRHLVRRRGQEARLRCSPMKGHSHVYWYRQLPEEGLKFMVYLQKENIIDESGMPKERFSAEFPKEGPSILRIQQVVRGDSAAYFCASSSDRPQPQHFGDGTRLSIL.

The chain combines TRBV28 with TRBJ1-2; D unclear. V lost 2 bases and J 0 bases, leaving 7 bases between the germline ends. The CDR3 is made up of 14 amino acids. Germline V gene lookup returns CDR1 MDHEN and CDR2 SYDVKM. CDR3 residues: CASSLGRTNYGYTF. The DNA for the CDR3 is TGTGCCAGCAGTTTAGGCAGAACTAACTATGGCTACACCTTC.

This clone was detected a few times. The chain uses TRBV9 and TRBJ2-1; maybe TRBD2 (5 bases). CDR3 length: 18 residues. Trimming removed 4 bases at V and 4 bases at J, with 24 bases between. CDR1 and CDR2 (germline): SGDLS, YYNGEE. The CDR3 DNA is TGTGCCAGCAGCCTAAGGGCCGGGGTCCGAATGAGGTACAATGAGCAGTTCTTC. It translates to CASSLRAGVRMRYNEQFF.

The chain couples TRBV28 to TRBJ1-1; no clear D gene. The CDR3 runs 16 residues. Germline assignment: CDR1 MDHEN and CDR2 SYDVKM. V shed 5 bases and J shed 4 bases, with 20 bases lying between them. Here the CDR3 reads CASSPLRTGRITEAFF. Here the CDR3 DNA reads TGTGCCAGCAGTCCTCTCAGGACGGGGAGGATCACTGAAGCTTTCTTT. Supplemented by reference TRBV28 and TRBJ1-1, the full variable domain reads DVKVTQSSRYLVKRTGEKVFLECVQDMDHENMFWYRQDPGLGLRLIYFSYDVKMKEKGDIPEGYSVSREKKERFSLILESASTNQTSMYLCASSPLRTGRITEAFFGQGTRLTVV.

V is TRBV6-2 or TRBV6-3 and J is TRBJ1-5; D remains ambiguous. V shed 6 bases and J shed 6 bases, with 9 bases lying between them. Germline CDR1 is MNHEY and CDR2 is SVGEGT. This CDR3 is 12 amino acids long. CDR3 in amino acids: CASSPSRQPQHF. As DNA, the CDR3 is TGTGCCAGCAGCCCCTCGCGTCAGCCCCAGCATTTT.

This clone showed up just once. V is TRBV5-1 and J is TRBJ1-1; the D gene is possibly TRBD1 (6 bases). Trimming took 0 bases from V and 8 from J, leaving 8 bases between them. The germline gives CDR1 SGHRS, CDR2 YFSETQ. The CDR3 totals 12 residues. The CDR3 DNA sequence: TGCGCCAGCAGCTTGGTGGGGACAGAAGCTTTCTTT. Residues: CASSLVGTEAFF. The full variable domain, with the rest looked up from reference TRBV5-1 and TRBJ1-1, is KAGVTQTPRYLIKTRGQQVTLSCSPISGHRSVSWYQQTPGQGLQFLFEYFSETQRNKGNFPGRFSGRQFSNSRSEMNVSTLELGDSALYLCASSLVGTEAFFGQGTRLTVV.

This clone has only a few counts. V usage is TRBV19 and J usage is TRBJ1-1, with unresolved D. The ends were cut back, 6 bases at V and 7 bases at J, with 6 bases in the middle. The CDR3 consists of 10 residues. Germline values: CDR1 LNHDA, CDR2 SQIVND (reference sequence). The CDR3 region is CASRHIEAFF. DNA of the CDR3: TGTGCCAGTAGACACATTGAAGCTTTCTTT.

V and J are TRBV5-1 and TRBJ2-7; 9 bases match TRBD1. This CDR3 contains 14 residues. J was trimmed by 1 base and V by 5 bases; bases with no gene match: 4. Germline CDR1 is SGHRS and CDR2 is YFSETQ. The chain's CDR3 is CASRLQGASYEQYF. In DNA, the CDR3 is TGCGCCAGCAGGTTACAGGGGGCTTCCTACGAGCAGTACTTC. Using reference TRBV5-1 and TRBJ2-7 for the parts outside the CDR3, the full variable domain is KAGVTQTPRYLIKTRGQQVTLSCSPISGHRSVSWYQQTPGQGLQFLFEYFSETQRNKGNFPGRFSGRQFSNSRSEMNVSTLELGDSALYLCASRLQGASYEQYFGPGTRLTVT.

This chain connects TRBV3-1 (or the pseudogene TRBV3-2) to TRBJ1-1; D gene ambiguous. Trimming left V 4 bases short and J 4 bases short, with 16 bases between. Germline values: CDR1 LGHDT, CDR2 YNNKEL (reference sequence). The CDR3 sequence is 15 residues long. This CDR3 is CASSPPPGEGTEAFF. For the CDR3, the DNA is TGTGCCAGCAGCCCACCCCCGGGAGAAGGCACTGAAGCTTTCTTT.

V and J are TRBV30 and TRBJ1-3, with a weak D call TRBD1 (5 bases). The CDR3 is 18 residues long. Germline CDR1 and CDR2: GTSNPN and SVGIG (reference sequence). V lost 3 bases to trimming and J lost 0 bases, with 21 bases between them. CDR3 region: CAWSYSHRQGTSGNTIYF. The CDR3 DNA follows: TGTGCCTGGAGCTATAGCCACCGGCAGGGCACCTCTGGAAACACCATATATTTT.

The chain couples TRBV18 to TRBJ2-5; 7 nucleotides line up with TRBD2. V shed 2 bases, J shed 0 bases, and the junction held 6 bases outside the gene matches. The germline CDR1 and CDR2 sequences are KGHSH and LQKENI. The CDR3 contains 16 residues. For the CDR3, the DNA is TGTGCCAGCTCACCAAGTCGAGCGGGGAACCAAGAGACCCAGTACTTC. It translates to CASSPSRAGNQETQYF.

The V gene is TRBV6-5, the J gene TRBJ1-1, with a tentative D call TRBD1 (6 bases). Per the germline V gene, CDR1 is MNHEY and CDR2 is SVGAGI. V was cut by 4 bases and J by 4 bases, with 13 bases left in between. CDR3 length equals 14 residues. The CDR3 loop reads CASSSLGAFTEAFF. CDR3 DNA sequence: TGTGCCAGCAGTTCTCTGGGGGCTTTCACTGAAGCTTTCTTT.

CDR3 amino acids: CASSLDRTLGTEAFF. Here the CDR3 DNA reads TGCGCCAGCAGCCTCGACAGGACCTTGGGCACTGAAGCTTTCTTT. The chain is built from TRBV4-3 and TRBJ1-1; the D gene is possibly TRBD1 (6 bases). This CDR3 contains 15 residues. V lost 4 bases, J lost 4 bases, and 16 bases lay in between. Germline V CDR1 and CDR2: LGHNA, YSLEER.